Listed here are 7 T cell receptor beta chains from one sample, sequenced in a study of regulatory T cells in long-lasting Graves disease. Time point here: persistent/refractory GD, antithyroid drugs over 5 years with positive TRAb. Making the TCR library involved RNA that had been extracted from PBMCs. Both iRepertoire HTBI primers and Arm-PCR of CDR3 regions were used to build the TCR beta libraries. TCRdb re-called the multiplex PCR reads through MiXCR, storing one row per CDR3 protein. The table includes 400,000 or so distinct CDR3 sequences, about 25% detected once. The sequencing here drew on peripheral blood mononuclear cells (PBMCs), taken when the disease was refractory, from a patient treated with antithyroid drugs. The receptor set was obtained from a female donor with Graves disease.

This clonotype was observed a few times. As DNA, the CDR3 is TGTGCCAGCAGTCCCCGACAGGGCGGATTCGTCTCTGGAAACACCATATATTTT. Translated, it gives CASSPRQGGFVSGNTIYF. The J gene is TRBJ1-3, the V gene TRBV28; TRBD1 matches 7 bases. In germline, CDR1 is MDHEN, CDR2 SYDVKM. Trimming took 5 bases from V and 0 from J; bases not matched to a gene: 13. This CDR3 has 18 residues.

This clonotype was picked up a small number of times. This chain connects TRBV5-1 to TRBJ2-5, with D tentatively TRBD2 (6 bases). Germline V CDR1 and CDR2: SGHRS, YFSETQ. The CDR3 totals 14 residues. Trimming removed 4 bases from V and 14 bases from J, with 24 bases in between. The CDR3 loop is CASSGRLRDSRPYF. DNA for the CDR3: TGCGCCAGCAGCGGACGACTCCGGGACTCTCGCCCATACTTC.

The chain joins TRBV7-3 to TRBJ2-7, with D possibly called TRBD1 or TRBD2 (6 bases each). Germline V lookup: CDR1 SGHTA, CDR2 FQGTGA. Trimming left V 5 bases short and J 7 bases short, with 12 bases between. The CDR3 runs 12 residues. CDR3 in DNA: TGTGCCAGCAGCCGGGGGCCCATGGAGCAGTACTTC. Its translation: CASSRGPMEQYF. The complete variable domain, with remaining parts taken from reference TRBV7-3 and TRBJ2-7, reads GAGVSQTPSNKVTEKGKYVELRCDPISGHTALYWYRQSLGQGPEFLIYFQGTGAADDSGLPNDRFFAVRPEGSVSTLKIQRTERGDSAVYLCASSRGPMEQYFGPGTRLTVT.

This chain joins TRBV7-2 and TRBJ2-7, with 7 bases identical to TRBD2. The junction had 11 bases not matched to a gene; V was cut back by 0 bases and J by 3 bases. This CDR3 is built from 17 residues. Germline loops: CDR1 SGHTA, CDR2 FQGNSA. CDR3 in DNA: TGTGCCAGCAGCTTAGCGAGCGGCGGGACGGGAGGCTACGAGCAGTACTTC. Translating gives CASSLASGGTGGYEQYF.

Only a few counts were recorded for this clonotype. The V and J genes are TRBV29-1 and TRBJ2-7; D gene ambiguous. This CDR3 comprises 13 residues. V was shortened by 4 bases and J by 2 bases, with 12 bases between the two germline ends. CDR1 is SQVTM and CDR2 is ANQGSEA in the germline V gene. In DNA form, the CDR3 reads TGCAGCGTTGGGGTAATGAGTGCCTACGAGCAGTACTTC. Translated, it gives CSVGVMSAYEQYF.

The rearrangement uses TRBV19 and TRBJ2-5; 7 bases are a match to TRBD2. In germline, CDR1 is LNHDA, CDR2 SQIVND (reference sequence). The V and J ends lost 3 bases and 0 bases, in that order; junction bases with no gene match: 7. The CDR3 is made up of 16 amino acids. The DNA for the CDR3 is TGTGCCAGTAGTATTTTTGCTAGCGGCAACCAAGAGACCCAGTACTTC. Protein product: CASSIFASGNQETQYF.

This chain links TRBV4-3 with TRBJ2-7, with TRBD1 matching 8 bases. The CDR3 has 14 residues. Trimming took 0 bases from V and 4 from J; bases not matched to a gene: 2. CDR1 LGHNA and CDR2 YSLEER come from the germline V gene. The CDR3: CASSQDTGGYEQYF. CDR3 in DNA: TGCGCCAGCAGCCAAGATACAGGGGGGTACGAGCAGTACTTC.